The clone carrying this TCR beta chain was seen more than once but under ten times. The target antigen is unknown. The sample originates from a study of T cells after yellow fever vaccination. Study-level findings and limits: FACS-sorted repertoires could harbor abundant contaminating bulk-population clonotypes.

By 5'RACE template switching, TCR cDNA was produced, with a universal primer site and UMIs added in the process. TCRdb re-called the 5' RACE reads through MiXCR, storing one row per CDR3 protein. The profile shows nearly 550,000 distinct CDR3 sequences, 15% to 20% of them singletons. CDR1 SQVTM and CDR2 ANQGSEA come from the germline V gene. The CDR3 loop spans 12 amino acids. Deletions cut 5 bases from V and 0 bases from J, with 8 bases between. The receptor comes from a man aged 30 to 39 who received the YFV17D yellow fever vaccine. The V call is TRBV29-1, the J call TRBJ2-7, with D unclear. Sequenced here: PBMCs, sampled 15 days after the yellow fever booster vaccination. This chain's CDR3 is CSVIRDSYEQYF. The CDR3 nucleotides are TGCAGCGTTATTAGGGACTCCTACGAGCAGTACTTC.